This T cell receptor beta chain comes out of a study of blood T cell repertoires in COVID-19. CDR1 is LGHDT, CDR2 YNNKEL, per germline (reference sequence). V gave up 4 bases and J gave up 2 bases; unmatched junction bases: 3. This CDR3 region has 15 residues. Profiling relied on immunoSEQ multiplex PCR, and the TCRdb table lists in-frame clones only, not all of them. The sample includes roughly 200,000 clones, 88% of them seen just once. The specimen was peripheral blood. The TCR comes from a man in his late teens or twenties with active or convalescent COVID-19. V usage is TRBV3-1 (or the pseudogene TRBV3-2) and J usage is TRBJ2-3, with 10 bases identical to TRBD2. The CDR3 here is CASSPLAGTTDTQYF. The CDR3 bases are TGTGCCAGCAGCCCACTAGCGGGGACCACAGATACGCAGTATTTT.